The 2 T cell receptor beta chains listed next were all sequenced from one sample in a study of cytomegalovirus exposure and HLA in healthy donors. This PCR relied on a set of 60 Vbeta primers and 13 Jbeta primers. TCRdb's table, derived via immunoSEQ multiplex PCR, lists solely in-frame clones and lacks some. The table has fewer than 110,000 clones, roughly 80% seen once. The sequencing input was PBMCs. Receptors were obtained from a man aged 30 to 45 in good health and CMV-seronegative.

The V and J genes are TRBV4-2 and TRBJ2-1; 15 bases line up with TRBD2. Germline lookup yields CDR1 LGHNA and CDR2 YNFKEQ. The trim removed 1 base at V and 8 bases at J, leaving 3 bases unmatched. The CDR3 runs 16 residues. As DNA, the CDR3 is TGTGCCAGCAGCCAAGGGACTAGCGGGGGGGCGGATGAGCAGTTCTTC. It translates to CASSQGTSGGADEQFF.

The genes are TRBV4-2 and TRBJ2-7, with D possibly being TRBD2 (5 bases). Trimming shortened V by 2 bases and J by 0 bases, and 11 bases separated the two germline ends. Germline CDR1 LGHNA, CDR2 YNFKEQ. There are 15 residues in the CDR3. CDR3 protein: CASSQPGESSYEQYF. In DNA, the CDR3 is TGTGCCAGCAGCCAACCCGGGGAAAGCTCCTACGAGCAGTACTTC.